The rows below give T cell receptor beta chains drawn from one sample of a study of blood T cell repertoires in COVID-19. Repertoires were generated with immunoSEQ multiplex PCR, while TCRdb's copy carries only in-frame clones and drops some. The data contain around 300,000 clones, 80% to 90% of them singletons. What was sequenced was PBMCs or T cells enriched from blood (not recorded which). These receptors came from a man aged 25 to 40 who had recovered from COVID-19. CDR3s include the opening cysteine and the closing phenylalanine or tryptophan. The D gene is left open where the match is weak. The size field is filled for only some rows; it gives once, few, many or a size class.

abundance	j_gene	v_gene	d_gene	CDR3nt	CDR3aa
.	TRBJ2-6	TRBV7-2	TRBD2	TGTGCCAGCAGCTTAGCGGGGGGGTCAGGGGCCAACGTCCTGACTTTC	CASSLAGGSGANVLTF
.	TRBJ2-3	TRBV28	TRBD2	TGTGCCAGCAGTTTAACTAGCGGGGGAGGTACGCAGTATTTT	CASSLTSGGGTQYF
.	TRBJ2-6	TRBV28	.	TGTGCCAGCTGCAGGGCCCTCTCTGGGGCCAACGTCCTGACTTTC	CASCRALSGANVLTF
.	TRBJ1-6	TRBV7-3	TRBD1	TGTGCCAGCAGCTTGGGCAGGGGGACTTATAATTCACCCCTCCACTTT	CASSLGRGTYNSPLHF
.	TRBJ1-3	TRBV9	TRBD1	TGTGCCAGCAGCCAACAGGGGGTACATAGCTCTGGAAACACCATATATTTT	CASSQQGVHSSGNTIYF
.	TRBJ2-2	TRBV7-6	TRBD1	TGTGCCAGCAGCTTAGCCGGGACAGGGGGCACCGGGGAGCTGTTTTTT	CASSLAGTGGTGELFF
once	TRBJ1-3	TRBV5-4	.	TGTGCCAGCAGCTATGGACAGAGCTCTGGAAACACCATATATTTT	CASSYGQSSGNTIYF
.	TRBJ1-5	TRBV10-2	.	TGCGCCAGCAGTGAGGTAAATGATCAGCCCCAGCATTTT	CASSEVNDQPQHF
.	TRBJ1-5	TRBV19	.	TGTGCCAGTAGTATAGTCCCCGGAGGCAATCAGCCCCAGCATTTT	CASSIVPGGNQPQHF
few	TRBJ2-5	TRBV2	TRBD2	TGTGCCAGCAGTGAGGGCCCTAGCGGGGTTGAGACCCAGTACTTC	CASSEGPSGVETQYF
.	TRBJ2-7	TRBV27	.	TGTGCCAGCAGCCTGGACAGCTCCTACGAGCAGTACTTC	CASSLDSSYEQYF
once	TRBJ1-1	TRBV7-2	TRBD1	TGTGCCAGCTCTAGCGGGACAGGAACCTTGAACACTGAAGCTTTCTTT	CASSSGTGTLNTEAFF
.	TRBJ1-2	TRBV25-1	.	TGTGCCAGCAGTGAGTCCCGGTTCTATGGCTACACCTTC	CASSESRFYGYTF
.	TRBJ1-4	TRBV30	.	TGTGCCTGGAGACGGGGTCAGGGGAATGAAAAACTGTTTTTT	CAWRRGQGNEKLFF
once	TRBJ2-1	TRBV5-1	TRBD2	TGCGCCAGCAGCTTGGAGGGGACTAGCGGCTACAATGAGCAGTTCTTC	CASSLEGTSGYNEQFF
.	TRBJ2-3	TRBV11-3	.	TGTGCCAGCAGCATGGGCCTTGGGGCCACAGATACGCAGTATTTT	CASSMGLGATDTQYF
.	TRBJ1-6	TRBV27	TRBD1	TGTGCCAGCAGTTTAAACAGGGGAATCGCCTATAATTCACCCCTCCACTTT	CASSLNRGIAYNSPLHF
.	TRBJ2-1	TRBV7-9	TRBD1	TGTGCCAGCAGCTTACCCGGGACAGGGGGTTACAATGAGCAGTTCTTC	CASSLPGTGGYNEQFF
.	TRBJ2-7	TRBV5-5	.	TGTGCCAGCAGCTCCGGGGAGGTCAACGAGCAGTACTTC	CASSSGEVNEQYF
.	TRBJ2-3	TRBV7-9	TRBD2	TGTGCCAGCAGCCCCGGTAGAACTAGCGGGGTTGGGGTGGCAGATACGCAGTATTTT	CASSPGRTSGVGVADTQYF
.	TRBJ2-4	TRBV2	.	TGTGCCAGCAGTAATATGGACGGAGGTCCCAAAAACATTCAGTACTTC	CASSNMDGGPKNIQYF
.	TRBJ2-5	TRBV7-9	.	TGTGCCAGCAGCTGGGCAGAGGGTGAGACCCAGTACTTC	CASSWAEGETQYF
.	TRBJ1-2	TRBV5-4	.	TGTGCCAGCAGCACAGGGACTAAAACCAGGCGGGGCTACACCTTC	CASSTGTKTRRGYTF
.	TRBJ2-1	TRBV6-2/TRBV6-3	.	TGTGCCAGCAGATACTCGCCGGGGGTCGTAAACAATGAGCAGTTCTTC	CASRYSPGVVNNEQFF
.	TRBJ2-7	TRBV7-2	TRBD2	TGTGCCAGCAGCTTACCTAGACTAGCTTTCTTGCACTTC	CASSLPRLAFLHF
.	TRBJ1-5	TRBV15	.	TGTGCCACCAGGGCCGGCCAGGGCAATCAGCCCCAGCATTTT	CATRAGQGNQPQHF
once	TRBJ2-1	TRBV21-1	.	TGTGCCAGCAGCCCTAAACAGGGGAGCTCCTACAATGAGCAGTTCTTC	CASSPKQGSSYNEQFF
.	TRBJ1-5	TRBV19	TRBD1	TGTGCCAGTAGTATAGGGGGGACAGACAATCAGCCCCAGCATTTT	CASSIGGTDNQPQHF
.	TRBJ1-2	TRBV19	TRBD1	TGTGCCAGTAGCCGGGACAGGGGGCTCGGGCGCGTTCGTGGCTACACCTTC	CASSRDRGLGRVRGYTF
.	TRBJ1-5	TRBV2	TRBD1	TGTGCCAGCAGAGCCCGCGGGACAGGGGTGAGCAATCAGCCCCAGCATTTT	CASRARGTGVSNQPQHF
once	TRBJ2-1	TRBV7-9	.	TGTGCCAGCAGCTCAACAGGAACCTACAATGAGCAGTTCTTC	CASSSTGTYNEQFF
.	TRBJ1-3	TRBV5-8	.	TGTGCCAGCAGCTTTACTGGGGCAGGAGCCTATGGAAACACCATATATTTT	CASSFTGAGAYGNTIYF
once	TRBJ2-2	TRBV19	TRBD1	TGTGCCAGTAGTCAGGAGTCGGGGACAGGGGCCACCGGGGAGCTGTTTTTT	CASSQESGTGATGELFF
.	TRBJ1-5	TRBV5-1	TRBD1	TGCGCCAGCAGCTCCTGGACAGGGCCTAATCAGCCCCAGCATTTT	CASSSWTGPNQPQHF
.	TRBJ1-1	TRBV19	.	TGTGCCAGTAGTATATCGGGGTTGGTCGCTGAAGCTTTCTTT	CASSISGLVAEAFF
.	TRBJ2-7	TRBV11-2	TRBD1	TGTGCCAGCAGCTTAGGCGGGACAGGGTTTAGCGAGCAGTACTTC	CASSLGGTGFSEQYF
.	TRBJ1-5	TRBV3-1/TRBV3-2	.	TGTGCCAGCAGCCCGACAGGCGGTAGCAATCAGCCCCAGCATTTT	CASSPTGGSNQPQHF
.	TRBJ2-6	TRBV15	.	TGTGCCACCAGCACGCGGCTCTCTGGGGCCAACGTCCTGACTTTC	CATSTRLSGANVLTF
.	TRBJ2-1	TRBV2	TRBD2	TGTGCCAGCAGTGTAGGGCTAGCGGGGGGCAATGAGCAGTTCTTC	CASSVGLAGGNEQFF
once	TRBJ2-7	TRBV19	.	TGTGCCAGTAGTATGGGAGCAGCCCTTACCTACGAGCAGTACTTC	CASSMGAALTYEQYF
.	TRBJ1-4	TRBV18	.	TGTGCCAGCTCACCGAGAGAGTCTGAAAAACTGTTTTTT	CASSPRESEKLFF
.	TRBJ1-1	TRBV6-1	.	TGTGCCAGCAGTGAAGCGGGGAGCGTGAACACTGAAGCTTTCTTT	CASSEAGSVNTEAFF
.	TRBJ2-3	TRBV6-5	TRBD1	TGTGCCAGCACTAGGGACAGGGGCACAGATACGCAGTATTTT	CASTRDRGTDTQYF
.	TRBJ1-6	TRBV7-9	.	TGTGCCAGCAGCGAACTAACGGACAGAGAGAGCTCCTATAATTCACCCCTCCACTTT	CASSELTDRESSYNSPLHF
.	TRBJ1-5	TRBV2	.	TGTGCCAGCAATGGCATAAGCAATCAGCCCCAGCATTTT	CASNGISNQPQHF
.	TRBJ1-2	TRBV5-1	.	TGCGCCAGCAGCTTGGATAGTGGAGTGCAAGCTAACTATGGCTACACCTTC	CASSLDSGVQANYGYTF
.	TRBJ2-3	TRBV10-2	.	TGCGCCAGCAGTGAAGGGGGCGCGGGGGGCACTGATACGCAGTATTTT	CASSEGGAGGTDTQYF
.	TRBJ2-1	TRBV7-8	TRBD2	TGTGCCAGCAGCCTAACTAGCGGGGGCCGGTACAATGAGCAGTTCTTC	CASSLTSGGRYNEQFF
.	TRBJ2-2	TRBV4-2	TRBD2	TGTGCCAGCAGCCAAGATTACCCAGAGGGACTAGGGGACACCGGGGAGCTGTTTTTT	CASSQDYPEGLGDTGELFF
.	TRBJ2-3	TRBV13	TRBD1	TGTGCCAGCAGCCCCGGGGGGGACAGGGGCGCAGATACGCAGTATTTT	CASSPGGDRGADTQYF
.	TRBJ2-2	TRBV18	TRBD1	TGTGCCAGCTCACCACCCGGGACAGGGCTGACTACCGGGGAGCTGTTTTTT	CASSPPGTGLTTGELFF
.	TRBJ2-7	TRBV5-5	TRBD2	TGTGCCAGCAGCTTGACTAGCGGGGCGGGGGAGCAGTACTTC	CASSLTSGAGEQYF
.	TRBJ1-1	TRBV18	.	TGTGCCAGCTCACCAAGAGGTCAGAACACTGAAGCTTTCTTT	CASSPRGQNTEAFF
.	TRBJ2-4	TRBV13	TRBD1	TGTGCCAGCAGCTCCGCATCAGGGGGCGCGGTTGGATACATTCAGTACTTC	CASSSASGGAVGYIQYF
.	TRBJ2-7	TRBV28	.	TGTGCCAGCAGTTTAAAACCAACGACAGTGTTAAGCTACGAGCAGTACTTC	CASSLKPTTVLSYEQYF